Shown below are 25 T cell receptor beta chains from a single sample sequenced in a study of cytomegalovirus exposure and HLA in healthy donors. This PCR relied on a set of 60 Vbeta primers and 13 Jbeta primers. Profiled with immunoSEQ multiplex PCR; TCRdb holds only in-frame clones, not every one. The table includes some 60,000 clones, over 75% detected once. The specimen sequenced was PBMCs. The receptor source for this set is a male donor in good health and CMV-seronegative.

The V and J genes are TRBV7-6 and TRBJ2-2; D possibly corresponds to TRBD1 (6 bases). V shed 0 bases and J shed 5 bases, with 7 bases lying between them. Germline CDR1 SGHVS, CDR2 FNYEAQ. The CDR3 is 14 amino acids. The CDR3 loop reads CASSLAGGTGELFF. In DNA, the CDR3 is TGTGCCAGCAGCTTAGCAGGGGGAACCGGGGAGCTGTTTTTT.

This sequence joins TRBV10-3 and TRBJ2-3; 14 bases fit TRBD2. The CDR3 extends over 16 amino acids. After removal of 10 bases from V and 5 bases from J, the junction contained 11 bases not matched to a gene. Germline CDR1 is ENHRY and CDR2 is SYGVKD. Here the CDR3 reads CATRLTSGGARDTQYF. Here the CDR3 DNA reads TGTGCCACTCGTTTGACTAGCGGGGGGGCCAGAGATACGCAGTATTTT.

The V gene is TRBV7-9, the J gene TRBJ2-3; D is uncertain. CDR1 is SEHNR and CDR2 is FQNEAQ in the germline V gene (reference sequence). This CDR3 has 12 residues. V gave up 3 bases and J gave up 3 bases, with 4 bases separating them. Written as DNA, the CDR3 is TGTGCCAGCAGCTTTTCGACAGATACGCAGTATTTT. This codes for CASSFSTDTQYF.

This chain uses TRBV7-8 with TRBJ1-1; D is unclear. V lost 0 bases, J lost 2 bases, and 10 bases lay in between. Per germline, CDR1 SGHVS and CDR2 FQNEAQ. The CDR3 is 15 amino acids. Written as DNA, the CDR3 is TGTGCCAGCAGCTTAGCAGGCGGTGGAAACACTGAAGCTTTCTTT. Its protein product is CASSLAGGGNTEAFF.

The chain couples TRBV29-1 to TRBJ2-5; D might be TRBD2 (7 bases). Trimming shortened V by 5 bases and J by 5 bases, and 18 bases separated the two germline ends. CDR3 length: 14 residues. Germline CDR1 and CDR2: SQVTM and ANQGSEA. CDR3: CSVLRGGQWETQYF. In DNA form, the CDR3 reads TGCAGCGTTCTGAGGGGGGGCCAGTGGGAGACCCAGTACTTC. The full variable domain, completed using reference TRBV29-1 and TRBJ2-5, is SAVISQKPSRDICQRGTSLTIQCQVDSQVTMMFWYRQQPGQSLTLIATANQGSEATYESGFVIDKFPISRPNLTFSTLTVSNMSPEDSSIYLCSVLRGGQWETQYFGPGTRLLVL.

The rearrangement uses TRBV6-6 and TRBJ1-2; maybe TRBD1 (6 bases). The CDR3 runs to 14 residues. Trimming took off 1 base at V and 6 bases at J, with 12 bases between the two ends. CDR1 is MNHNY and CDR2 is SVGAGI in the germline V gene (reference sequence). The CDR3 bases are TGTGCCAGCAGTTACTATAAAGGGGGGGATGGCTACACCTTC. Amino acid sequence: CASSYYKGGDGYTF.

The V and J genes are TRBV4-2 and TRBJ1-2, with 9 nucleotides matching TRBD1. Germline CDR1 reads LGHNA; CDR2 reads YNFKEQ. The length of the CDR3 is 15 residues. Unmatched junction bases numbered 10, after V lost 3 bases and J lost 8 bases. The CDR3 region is CASSHNRGQGTGYTF. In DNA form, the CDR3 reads TGTGCCAGCAGCCATAATCGGGGACAGGGAACGGGCTACACCTTC.

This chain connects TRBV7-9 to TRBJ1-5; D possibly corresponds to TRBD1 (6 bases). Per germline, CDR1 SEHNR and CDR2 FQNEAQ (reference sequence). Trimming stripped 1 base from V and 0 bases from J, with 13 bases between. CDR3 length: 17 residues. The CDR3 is CASSLGGTSYSNQPQHF. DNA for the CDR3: TGTGCCAGCAGCTTAGGGGGGACAAGTTATAGCAATCAGCCCCAGCATTTT.

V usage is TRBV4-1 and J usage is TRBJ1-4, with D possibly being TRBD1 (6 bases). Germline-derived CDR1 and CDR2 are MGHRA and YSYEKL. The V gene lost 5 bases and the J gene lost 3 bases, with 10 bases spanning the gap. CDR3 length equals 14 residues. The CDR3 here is CASSVGGANEKLFF. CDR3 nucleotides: TGCGCCAGCAGCGTAGGGGGGGCTAATGAAAAACTGTTTTTT.

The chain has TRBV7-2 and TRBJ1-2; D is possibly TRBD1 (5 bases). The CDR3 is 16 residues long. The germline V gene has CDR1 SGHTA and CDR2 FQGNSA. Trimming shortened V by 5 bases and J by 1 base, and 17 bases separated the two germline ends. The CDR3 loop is CASSLATGDINYGYTF. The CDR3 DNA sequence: TGTGCCAGCAGCCTCGCTACAGGCGATATTAACTATGGCTACACCTTC. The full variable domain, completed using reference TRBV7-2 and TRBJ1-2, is GAGVSQSPSNKVTEKGKDVELRCDPISGHTALYWYRQSLGQGLEFLIYFQGNSAPDKSGLPSDRFSAERTGGSVSTLTIQRTQQEDSAVYLCASSLATGDINYGYTFGSGTRLTVV.

The CDR3 nucleotides are TGCAGCGCCCGGCTAGCGGGGGGGTACAATGAGCAGTTCTTC. This sequence encodes CSARLAGGYNEQFF. The chain combines TRBV29-1 with TRBJ2-1; 12 nucleotides match TRBD2. Trimming removed 7 bases from V and 4 bases from J; junction bases left unmatched: 5. Per the germline V gene, CDR1 is SQVTM and CDR2 is ANQGSEA. The CDR3 consists of 14 residues.

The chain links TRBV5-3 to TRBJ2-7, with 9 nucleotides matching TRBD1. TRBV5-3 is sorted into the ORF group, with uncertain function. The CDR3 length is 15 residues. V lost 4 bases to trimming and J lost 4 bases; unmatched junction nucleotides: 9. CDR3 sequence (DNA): TGTGCCAGAAGCAGTTACGGACAGGGGAGGTACGAGCAGTACTTC. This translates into CARSSYGQGRYEQYF.

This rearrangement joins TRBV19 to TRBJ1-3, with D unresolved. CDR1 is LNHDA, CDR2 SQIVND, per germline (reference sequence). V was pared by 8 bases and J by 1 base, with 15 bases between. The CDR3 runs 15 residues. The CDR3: CASSVSMTSGNTIYF. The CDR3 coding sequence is TGTGCCAGTTCCGTTTCTATGACTTCTGGAAACACCATATATTTT.

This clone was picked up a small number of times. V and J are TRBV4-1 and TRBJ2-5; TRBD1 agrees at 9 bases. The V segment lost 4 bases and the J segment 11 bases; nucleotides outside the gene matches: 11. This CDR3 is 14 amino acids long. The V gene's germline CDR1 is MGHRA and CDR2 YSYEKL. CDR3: CASSLRTGEEEQYF. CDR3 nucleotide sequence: TGCGCCAGCAGCCTGCGGACAGGGGAAGAGGAGCAGTACTTC.

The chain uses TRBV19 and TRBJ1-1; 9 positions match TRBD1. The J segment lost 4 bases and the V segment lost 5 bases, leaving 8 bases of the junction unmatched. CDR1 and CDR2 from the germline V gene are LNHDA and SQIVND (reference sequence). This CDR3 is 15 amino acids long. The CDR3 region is CASSRQGGSATEAFF. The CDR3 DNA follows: TGTGCCAGTAGTCGACAGGGGGGAAGTGCCACTGAAGCTTTCTTT.

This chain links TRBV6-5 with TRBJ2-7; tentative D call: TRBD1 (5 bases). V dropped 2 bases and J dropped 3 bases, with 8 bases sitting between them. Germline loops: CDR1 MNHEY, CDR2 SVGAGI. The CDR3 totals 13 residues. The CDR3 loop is CASSYRQGYEQYF. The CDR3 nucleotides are TGTGCCAGCAGTTACAGGCAGGGCTACGAGCAGTACTTC.

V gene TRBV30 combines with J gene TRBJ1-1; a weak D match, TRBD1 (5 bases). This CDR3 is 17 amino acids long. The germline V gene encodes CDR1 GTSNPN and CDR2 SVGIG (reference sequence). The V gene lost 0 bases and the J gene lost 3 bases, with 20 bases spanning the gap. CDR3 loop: CAWSVLRGTPGHTEAFF. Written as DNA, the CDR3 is TGTGCCTGGAGTGTTCTCCGCGGGACCCCCGGGCACACTGAAGCTTTCTTT.

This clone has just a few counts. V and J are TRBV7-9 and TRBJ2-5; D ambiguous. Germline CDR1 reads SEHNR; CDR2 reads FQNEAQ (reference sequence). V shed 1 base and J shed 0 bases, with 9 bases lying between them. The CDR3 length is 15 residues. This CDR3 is CASSLVRRNQETQYF. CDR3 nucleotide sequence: TGTGCCAGCAGCTTAGTTCGGCGGAACCAAGAGACCCAGTACTTC.

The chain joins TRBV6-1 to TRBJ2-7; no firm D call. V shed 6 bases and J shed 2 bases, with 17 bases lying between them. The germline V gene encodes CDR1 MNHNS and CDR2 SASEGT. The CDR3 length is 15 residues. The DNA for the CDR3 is TGTGCCAGCAGCGTTCGGAACAGAAAAGCCTACGAGCAGTACTTC. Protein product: CASSVRNRKAYEQYF.

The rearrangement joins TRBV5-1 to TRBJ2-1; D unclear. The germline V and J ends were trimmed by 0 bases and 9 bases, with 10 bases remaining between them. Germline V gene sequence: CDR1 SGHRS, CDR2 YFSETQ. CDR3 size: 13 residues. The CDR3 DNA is TGCGCCAGCAGCTTGGAATGGCTAGGTGAGCAGTTCTTC. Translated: CASSLEWLGEQFF.

The CDR3: CASTPGPGGSPLHF. The CDR3 coding sequence is TGTGCCAGCACCCCCGGGCCGGGAGGTTCACCCCTCCACTTT. The V call is TRBV2, the J call TRBJ1-6; D is uncertain. V was trimmed by 7 bases and J by 9 bases, leaving 16 bases between them. The CDR3 loop spans 14 amino acids. Germline V CDR1 and CDR2: SNHLY, FYNNEI.

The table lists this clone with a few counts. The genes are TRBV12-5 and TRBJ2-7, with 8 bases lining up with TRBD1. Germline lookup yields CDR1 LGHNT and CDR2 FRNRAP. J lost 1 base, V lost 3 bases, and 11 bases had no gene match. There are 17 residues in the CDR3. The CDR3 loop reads CASGFGSRDRPSYEQYF. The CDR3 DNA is TGTGCTAGTGGTTTTGGGTCCCGGGACAGGCCATCCTACGAGCAGTACTTC.

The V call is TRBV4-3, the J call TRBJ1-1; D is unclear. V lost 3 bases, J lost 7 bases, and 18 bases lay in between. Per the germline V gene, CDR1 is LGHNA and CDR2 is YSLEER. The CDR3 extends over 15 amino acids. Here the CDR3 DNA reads TGCGCCAGCAGCCACCGGACTGCGGGGTATGGTGAAGCTTTCTTT. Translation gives CASSHRTAGYGEAFF.

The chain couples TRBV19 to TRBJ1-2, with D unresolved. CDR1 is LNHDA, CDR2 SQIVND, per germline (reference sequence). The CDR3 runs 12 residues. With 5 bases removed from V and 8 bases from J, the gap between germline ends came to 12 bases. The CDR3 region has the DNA TGTGCCAGTAGTCCCCGGGAAGGAGGCTACACCTTC. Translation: CASSPREGGYTF. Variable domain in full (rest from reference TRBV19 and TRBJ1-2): DGGITQSPKYLFRKEGQNVTLSCEQNLNHDAMYWYRQDPGQGLRLIYYSQIVNDFQKGDIAEGYSVSREKKESFPLTVTSAQKNPTAFYLCASSPREGGYTFGSGTRLTVV.

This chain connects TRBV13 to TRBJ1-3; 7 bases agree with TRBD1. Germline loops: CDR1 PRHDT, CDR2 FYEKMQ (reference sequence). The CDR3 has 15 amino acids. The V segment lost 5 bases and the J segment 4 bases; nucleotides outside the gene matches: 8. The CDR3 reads CASSPSRGPGNTIYF. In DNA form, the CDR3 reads TGTGCCAGCAGCCCTTCAAGGGGGCCGGGAAACACCATATATTTT.